Included here is one T cell receptor beta chain sequence, with context. Its target is not known. This CDR3 is also generated by other DNA sequences in the sample. Produced via immunoSEQ multiplex PCR; TCRdb's table is partial and in-frame only. The sample contains 60,000 to 65,000 clones, approximately 98% of which appear only once. The CDR3 totals 12 residues. Germline V lookup: CDR1 SGHTA, CDR2 FQGNSA. Trimming cost V 4 bases and J 4 bases, with 5 bases left between them. The data were taken from a study of Tregs in tolerant kidney transplant recipients. General study points: The small number of patients limits these findings pending further validation.

Sequences were derived from Tregs from blood, sampled before the transplant. The chain recombines TRBV7-2 with TRBJ1-5; D is uncertain. This receptor was taken from a human donor who received a combined kidney and bone marrow transplant. The CDR3 region is CASSSRNQPQHF. CDR3 in DNA: TGTGCCAGCAGCTCTAGAAATCAGCCCCAGCATTTT.